A single sample gave rise to the 26 T cell receptor beta chains below, sequenced in a study of regulatory T cells. Primers: 52 TRBV forward and 13 TRBJ reverse. This table comes from immunoSEQ multiplex PCR, and its TCRdb copy is limited to in-frame clones, with some not included. The table lists 20,000 to 25,000 clones, roughly 93% of them singletons. What was sequenced was CD8+ T cells sorted from blood. These receptors all stem from a child younger than 10 with CD3G deficiency.

The rearrangement links TRBV7-9 to TRBJ2-7; D may correspond to TRBD1 or TRBD2 (6 bases each). V was cut by 0 bases and J by 6 bases, with 9 bases left in between. CDR1 SEHNR and CDR2 FQNEAQ come from the germline V gene (reference sequence). This CDR3 is 13 amino acids long. This chain's CDR3 is CASSLAGGREQYF. Here the CDR3 DNA reads TGTGCCAGCAGCTTAGCTGGGGGGCGCGAGCAGTACTTC.

CDR3 bases: TGTGCCAGCAGAAAGACAGGGCTAACCTACGAGCAGTACTTC. It is translated as CASRKTGLTYEQYF. The V call is TRBV28, the J call TRBJ2-7; 7 nucleotides agree with TRBD1. From germline, CDR1 is MDHEN and CDR2 SYDVKM. The CDR3 runs 14 residues. The ends lost 6 bases at V and 2 bases at J; junction bases unmatched: 7. The whole variable domain, filled in from reference TRBV28 and TRBJ2-7, reads DVKVTQSSRYLVKRTGEKVFLECVQDMDHENMFWYRQDPGLGLRLIYFSYDVKMKEKGDIPEGYSVSREKKERFSLILESASTNQTSMYLCASRKTGLTYEQYFGPGTRLTVT.

This clone was counted between two and nine times. The V call is TRBV5-1, the J call TRBJ2-2; tentatively, D is TRBD1 (5 bases). From germline, CDR1 is SGHRS and CDR2 YFSETQ. This CDR3 spans 14 amino acids. The V end lost 4 bases, the J end lost 2 bases, and 9 bases lay between the germline ends. CDR3 in DNA: TGCGCCAGCAGCATCAGGGCAAACACCGGGGAGCTGTTTTTT. Translation: CASSIRANTGELFF.

This chain joins TRBV28 and TRBJ2-7; TRBD1 matches at 7 bases. Germline values: CDR1 MDHEN, CDR2 SYDVKM. CDR3 length: 14 residues. V lost 6 bases and J lost 3; bases outside the gene matches: 8. For the CDR3, the DNA is TGTGCCAGCAGCCGGACAGGACTGAACTACGAGCAGTACTTC. Protein sequence: CASSRTGLNYEQYF.

Note on this clone: Without the conserved terminal phenylalanine or tryptophan, this CDR3 likely stems from a read error. This chain links TRBV6-1 with TRBJ1-1, with a weak D call TRBD1 (5 bases). The CDR3 covers 14 residues. The ends were cut back, 2 bases at V and 5 bases at J, with 12 bases in the middle. Germline assignment: CDR1 MNHNS and CDR2 SASEGT. The CDR3 DNA reads as TGTGCCAGCAGTGAATTGGGGGGTTGGACTGAAGCTTTCCTT. It is translated as CASSELGGWTEAFL.

The V and J genes are TRBV5-1 and TRBJ1-1, with a tentative D call TRBD1 (5 bases). V dropped 3 bases and J dropped 2 bases, with 8 bases sitting between them. Germline CDR1 and CDR2: SGHRS and YFSETQ. The length of the CDR3 is 13 residues. The CDR3 spells CASSWGDNTEAFF. The CDR3 region has the DNA TGCGCCAGCAGCTGGGGGGACAACACTGAAGCTTTCTTT.

The V and J genes are TRBV5-5 and TRBJ1-2; weak D call: TRBD1 (6 bases). Germline CDR1 SGHKS, CDR2 YYEKEE (reference sequence). The CDR3 extends over 13 amino acids. The V gene lost 2 bases and the J gene lost 8 bases, with 13 bases spanning the gap. The CDR3 reads CASSFMGAGGYTF. CDR3 sequence (DNA): TGTGCCAGCAGCTTCATGGGGGCAGGCGGCTACACCTTC.

The rearrangement joins TRBV28 to TRBJ2-7; D remains unclear. The CDR3 has 15 amino acids. Trimming left V 5 bases short and J 2 bases short, with 16 bases between. Germline V lookup: CDR1 MDHEN, CDR2 SYDVKM. In DNA, the CDR3 is TGTGCCAGCAGTACTGCAACTCCGTACCCCTACGAGCAGTACTTC. It translates to CASSTATPYPYEQYF.

V gene TRBV7-9 combines with J gene TRBJ2-1; unclear D gene. Trimming cost V 6 bases and J 7 bases, with 10 bases left between them. The V gene's germline CDR1 is SEHNR and CDR2 FQNEAQ (reference sequence). The CDR3 spans 12 residues. The CDR3 loop is CASSQHSNEQFF. CDR3 in DNA: TGTGCCAGCAGTCAACACTCAAATGAGCAGTTCTTC. The full variable domain, completed using reference TRBV7-9 and TRBJ2-1, is DTGVSQNPRHKITKRGQNVTFRCDPISEHNRLYWYRQTLGQGPEFLTYFQNEAQLEKSRLLSDRFSAERPKGSFSTLEIQRTEQGDSAMYLCASSQHSNEQFFGPGTRLTVL.

V and J are TRBV28 and TRBJ2-5, with TRBD1 matching 7 bases. TRBJ2-7 matches the DNA end more closely, so the J call is doubtful. This CDR3 has 13 amino acids. Per germline, CDR1 MDHEN and CDR2 SYDVKM. CDR3 in DNA: TGTGCCAGCAGTGACAGGGTAATGGACGAGCAGTACTTC. This codes for CASSDRVMDEQYF.

This chain links TRBV6-1 with TRBJ1-2; possible D gene TRBD1, 6 bases. In germline, CDR1 is MNHNS, CDR2 SASEGT. The ends were cut back, 6 bases at V and 2 bases at J, with 16 bases in the middle. The CDR3 runs 15 residues. In DNA form, the CDR3 reads TGTGCCAGCAGGTCAGTGGCAGACAGGAACTATGGCTACACCTTC. As protein: CASRSVADRNYGYTF.

In its sample, this clone was seen once. V is TRBV18 and J is TRBJ2-3; D not certain. Germline lookup yields CDR1 KGHSH and CDR2 LQKENI. V shed 4 bases and J shed 2 bases, with 7 bases lying between them. The CDR3 contains 13 residues. The CDR3 DNA reads as TGTGCCAGCTCACTAGAAGTCACAGATACGCAGTATTTT. Its translation: CASSLEVTDTQYF.

V gene TRBV10-2 combines with J gene TRBJ2-1; D is uncertain. Per the germline V gene, CDR1 is WSHSY and CDR2 is SAAADI. The CDR3 covers 12 residues. The V end was cut by 8 bases, the J end by 11 bases, with 16 bases between. As DNA, the CDR3 is TGCGCCAGCCAGGCGACGGCCCGCCAGCAGTTCTTC. It encodes CASQATARQQFF.

This clone is a singleton in its sample. The chain joins TRBV28 to TRBJ1-6; 7 bases match TRBD1. The CDR3 is 16 residues long. The V gene end was trimmed by 6 bases and the J gene end by 5 bases; junction bases not matched to a gene: 10. Germline values: CDR1 MDHEN, CDR2 SYDVKM. The chain's CDR3 is CASSPYEGANNSPLHF. The CDR3 nucleotides are TGTGCCAGCAGCCCTTACGAGGGGGCCAATAATTCACCCCTCCACTTT.

The J gene is TRBJ2-7, the V gene TRBV28, with D hard to call. In germline, CDR1 is MDHEN, CDR2 SYDVKM. The CDR3 consists of 14 residues. V was clipped by 2 bases and J by 5 bases, with 13 bases between them. The DNA for the CDR3 is TGTGCCAGCAGTTTACTCCACTCTTATGACGAGCAGTACTTC. It encodes CASSLLHSYDEQYF.

The chain is built from TRBV19 and TRBJ1-2; D is undetermined. From germline, CDR1 is LNHDA and CDR2 SQIVND (reference sequence). This CDR3 spans 13 amino acids. The V and J ends lost 7 bases and 5 bases respectively, with 14 bases between them. The CDR3 spells CASTSHAGYGYTF. The CDR3 coding sequence is TGTGCCAGTACCTCTCACGCGGGGTATGGCTACACCTTC.

The gene calls are TRBV28 and TRBJ2-5; D could derive from TRBD1 or TRBD2 (5 bases each). The J call could be wrong; TRBJ2-7 is a better fit for the DNA end. The CDR3 is made up of 17 amino acids. CDR1 is MDHEN and CDR2 is SYDVKM in the germline V gene. The DNA for the CDR3 is TGTGCCAGCAGTTTATTCCTCCAGCCAGGGAGCTCCTACGAGCAGTACTTC. This gives the protein CASSLFLQPGSSYEQYF.

This sequence joins TRBV6-1 and TRBJ1-2; possible D gene TRBD1, 5 bases. This CDR3 is built from 15 residues. Germline V CDR1 and CDR2: MNHNS, SASEGT. Trimming took 2 bases from V and 1 from J, leaving 11 bases between them. Here the CDR3 DNA reads TGTGCCAGCAGTGAACCGGGACGGCTTAACTATGGCTACACCTTC. This encodes CASSEPGRLNYGYTF.

The chain recombines TRBV19 with TRBJ2-1; TRBD2 might be the D (6 bases). The CDR3 runs to 13 residues. From germline, CDR1 is LNHDA and CDR2 SQIVND (reference sequence). Trimming pared 5 bases from V and 8 bases from J, leaving 13 bases between. The DNA for the CDR3 is TGTGCCAGTAGTCTATTCGGCGGGGATGAGCAGTTCTTC. It translates to CASSLFGGDEQFF.

This sequence joins TRBV9 and TRBJ2-1, with D possibly being TRBD2 (5 bases). Germline CDR1 and CDR2: SGDLS and YYNGEE. This CDR3 is built from 12 residues. V lost 3 bases, J lost 7 bases, and 8 bases lay in between. The CDR3: CASSGRGNEQFF. DNA of the CDR3: TGTGCCAGCAGCGGGAGAGGGAATGAGCAGTTCTTC.

The chain is built from TRBV27 and TRBJ2-7, with D tentatively TRBD1 (6 bases). CDR1 is MNHEY, CDR2 SMNVEV, per germline (reference sequence). The CDR3 contains 14 residues. V was trimmed by 6 bases and J by 3 bases, leaving 15 bases between them. CDR3 nucleotides: TGTGCCAGCAGCCCAGGGGTACCCAACTACGAGCAGTACTTC. Translation gives CASSPGVPNYEQYF.

This clone was seen once. V usage is TRBV4-1 and J usage is TRBJ2-3, with D uncertain. This CDR3 comprises 16 residues. The ends were cut back, 1 base at V and 2 bases at J, with 13 bases in the middle. CDR1 is MGHRA and CDR2 is YSYEKL in the germline V gene. For the CDR3, the DNA is TGCGCCAGCAGCCAAGGCGCTCGCACGGTCACAGATACGCAGTATTTT. This gives the protein CASSQGARTVTDTQYF.

The J gene is TRBJ2-1, the V gene TRBV28; possibly TRBD1 for D (6 bases). The V end was cut by 6 bases, the J end by 7 bases, with 16 bases between. CDR1 MDHEN and CDR2 SYDVKM come from the germline V gene. This CDR3 has 14 amino acids. The CDR3 loop is CASSPEQGTNEQFF. CDR3 bases: TGTGCCAGCAGCCCCGAACAGGGAACGAATGAGCAGTTCTTC.

This clone was picked up one time. The chain has TRBV28 and TRBJ2-1, with 8 bases fitting TRBD1. The ends lost 3 bases at V and 8 bases at J; junction bases unmatched: 6. The germline gives CDR1 MDHEN, CDR2 SYDVKM. This CDR3 spans 14 amino acids. CDR3 region: CASSFRTGFDEQFF. In DNA form, the CDR3 reads TGTGCCAGCAGTTTTAGGACAGGGTTCGATGAGCAGTTCTTC.

The chain employs TRBV7-9 and TRBJ2-5, with D possibly matching TRBD2 (5 bases). CDR3 size: 15 residues. Germline V gives CDR1 SEHNR, CDR2 FQNEAQ (reference sequence). Trimming shortened V by 5 bases and J by 5 bases, and 18 bases separated the two germline ends. CDR3 in DNA: TGTGCCAGCAGCCTTGGATACCGGGGTACGGAGACCCAGTACTTC. Amino acids: CASSLGYRGTETQYF.

The chain is built from TRBV30 and TRBJ2-1; D gene ambiguous. V was shortened by 5 bases and J by 5 bases, with 19 bases between the two germline ends. The CDR3 runs 15 residues. Germline V gives CDR1 GTSNPN, CDR2 SVGIG (reference sequence). CDR3 nucleotide sequence: TGTGCCTGGTCCAACAGAGGAGTAGCCCACAATGAGCAGTTCTTC. Amino acids: CAWSNRGVAHNEQFF.